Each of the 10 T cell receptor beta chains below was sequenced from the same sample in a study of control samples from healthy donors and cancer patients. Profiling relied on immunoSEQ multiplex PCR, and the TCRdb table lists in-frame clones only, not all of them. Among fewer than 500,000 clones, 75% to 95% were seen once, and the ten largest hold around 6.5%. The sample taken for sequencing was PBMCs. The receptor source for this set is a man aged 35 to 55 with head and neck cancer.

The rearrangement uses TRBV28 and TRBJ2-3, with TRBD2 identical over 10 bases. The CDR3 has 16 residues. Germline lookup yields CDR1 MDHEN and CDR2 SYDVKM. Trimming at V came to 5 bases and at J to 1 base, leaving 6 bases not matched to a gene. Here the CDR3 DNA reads TGTGCCAGCAGTAGAGCGGGAGGGCCCCGCACAGATACGCAGTATTTT. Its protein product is CASSRAGGPRTDTQYF.

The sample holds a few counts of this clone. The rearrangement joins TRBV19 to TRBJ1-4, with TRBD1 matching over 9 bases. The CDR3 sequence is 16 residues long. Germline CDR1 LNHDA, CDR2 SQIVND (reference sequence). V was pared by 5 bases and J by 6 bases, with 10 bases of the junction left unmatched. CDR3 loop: CASSARRDREDEKLFF. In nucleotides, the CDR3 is TGTGCCAGTAGTGCACGCCGGGACAGGGAGGATGAAAAACTGTTTTTT.

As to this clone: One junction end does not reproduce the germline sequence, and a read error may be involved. Here the CDR3 reads CASTLGGLREKLFF. CDR3 coding DNA: TGCGCCAGCACCTTGGGGGGGTTAAGAGAAAAACTGTTTTTT. The chain carries TRBV5-1 and TRBJ1-4; possibly TRBD1 for D (5 bases). This CDR3 is built from 14 residues. Germline-derived CDR1 and CDR2 are SGHRS and YFSETQ. Full variable domain (rest looked up from reference TRBV5-1 and TRBJ1-4): KAGVTQTPRYLIKTRGQQVTLSCSPISGHRSVSWYQQTPGQGLQFLFEYFSETQRNKGNFPGRFSGRQFSNSRSEMNVSTLELGDSALYLCASTLGGLREKLFFGSGTQLSVL.

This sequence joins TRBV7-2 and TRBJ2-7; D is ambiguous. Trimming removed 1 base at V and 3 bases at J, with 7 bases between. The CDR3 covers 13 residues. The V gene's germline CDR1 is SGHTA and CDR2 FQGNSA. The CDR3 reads CASSLERNYEQYF. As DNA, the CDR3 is TGTGCCAGCAGCTTAGAGAGGAACTACGAGCAGTACTTC.

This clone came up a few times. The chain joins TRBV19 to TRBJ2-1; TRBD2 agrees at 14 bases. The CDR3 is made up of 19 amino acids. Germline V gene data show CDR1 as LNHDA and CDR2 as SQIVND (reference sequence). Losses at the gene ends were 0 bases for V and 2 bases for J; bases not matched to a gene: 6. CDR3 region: CASSIDGTSGSPPYNEQFF. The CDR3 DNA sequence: TGTGCCAGTAGTATAGATGGGACTAGCGGGAGTCCGCCCTACAATGAGCAGTTCTTC.

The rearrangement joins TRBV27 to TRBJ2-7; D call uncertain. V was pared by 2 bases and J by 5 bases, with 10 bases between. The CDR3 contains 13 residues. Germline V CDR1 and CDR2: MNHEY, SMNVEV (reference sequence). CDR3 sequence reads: CASSLVSPNEQYF. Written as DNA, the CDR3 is TGTGCCAGCAGTTTAGTCAGCCCAAACGAGCAGTACTTC.

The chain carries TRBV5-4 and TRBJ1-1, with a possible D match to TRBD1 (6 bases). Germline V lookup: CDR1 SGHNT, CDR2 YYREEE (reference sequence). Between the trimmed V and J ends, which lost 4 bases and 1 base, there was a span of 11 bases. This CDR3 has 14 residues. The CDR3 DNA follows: TGTGCCAGCAGCCCTGGACAGAGGAACACTGAAGCTTTCTTT. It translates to CASSPGQRNTEAFF. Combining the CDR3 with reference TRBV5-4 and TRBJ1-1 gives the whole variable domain ETGVTQSPTHLIKTRGQQVTLRCSSQSGHNTVSWYQQALGQGPQFIFQYYREEENGRGNFPPRFSGLQFPNYSSELNVNALELDDSALYLCASSPGQRNTEAFFGQGTRLTVV.

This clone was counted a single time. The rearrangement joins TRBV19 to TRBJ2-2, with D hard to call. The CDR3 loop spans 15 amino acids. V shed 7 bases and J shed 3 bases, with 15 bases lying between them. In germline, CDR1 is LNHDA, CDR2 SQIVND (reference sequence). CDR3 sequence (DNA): TGTGCCAGTAAGATCGGGTTTCGAGACACCGGGGAGCTGTTTTTT. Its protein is CASKIGFRDTGELFF.

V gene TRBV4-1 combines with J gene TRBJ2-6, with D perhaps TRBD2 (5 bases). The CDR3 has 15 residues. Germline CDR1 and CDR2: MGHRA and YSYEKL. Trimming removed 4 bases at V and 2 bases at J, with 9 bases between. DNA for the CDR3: TGCGCCAGCAGCCCCTGGGGAGCTGGGGCCAACGTCCTGACTTTC. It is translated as CASSPWGAGANVLTF.

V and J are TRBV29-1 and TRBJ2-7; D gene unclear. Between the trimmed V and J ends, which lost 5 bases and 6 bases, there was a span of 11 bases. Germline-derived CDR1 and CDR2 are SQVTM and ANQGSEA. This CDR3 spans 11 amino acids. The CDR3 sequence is CSVSSQSEQYF. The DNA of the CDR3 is TGCAGCGTTTCGTCCCAGAGCGAGCAGTACTTC.